This T cell receptor beta chain was found in a study of T cell responses to AZD1222 COVID-19 vaccine. As concerns this clone: Antigen specificity is unknown.

Using immunoSEQ multiplex PCR, the repertoire was profiled, and TCRdb retains in-frame clones only, with some absent. Here the sample spans about 120,000 clones, about 95% being singletons. CDR1 and CDR2 from the germline V gene are MDHEN and SYDVKM. This CDR3 comprises 17 residues. Germline trimming cut 3 bases from V and 5 bases from J; bases unmatched to any gene: 10. Study-wide findings and caveats: A reported finding is that nearly half of spike-specific TCRs target unmutated variant regions.

The rearrangement uses TRBV28 and TRBJ1-4; 9 positions agree with TRBD1. The clonotype originates from an adult who received the AZD1222 COVID-19 vaccine. The source was peripheral blood, collected 28 days after the second AZD1222 dose. The DNA for the CDR3 is TGTGCCAGCAGTTTGCCCTCCCGGGACAGGGCCAATGAAAAACTGTTTTTT. Protein product: CASSLPSRDRANEKLFF.